These T cell receptor beta chains were read from a single sample in a study of blood T cell repertoires in COVID-19. The protocol was immunoSEQ multiplex PCR, while the TCRdb copy is restricted to in-frame clones and leaves out a portion. The sample has about 130,000 clones, about 80% seen once. Specimen: peripheral blood. The receptor source for this set is a woman aged 50 to 60 with acute or convalescent COVID-19. The CDR3 runs from the conserved cysteine through the conserved F or W. A D gene is named only where the DNA matches it firmly. Not all rows give a size; the values are once, few, many and, for expanded clones, a class.

d_call	clone_size	j_call	v_call	cdr3_aa	cdr3_nt
TRBD2	.	TRBJ2-7	TRBV12-5	CASGLDPPSGGYEQYF	TGTGCTAGTGGTTTGGATCCCCCTAGCGGGGGTTACGAGCAGTACTTC
.	.	TRBJ1-3	TRBV2	CASSEVRGASSGNTIYF	TGTGCCAGCAGTGAAGTCCGCGGGGCATCCTCTGGAAACACCATATATTTT
.	.	TRBJ2-5	TRBV4-1	CASSPGQSQETQYF	TGCGCCAGCAGCCCAGGACAGAGCCAAGAGACCCAGTACTTC
TRBD1	once	TRBJ1-5	TRBV19	CASRPPPYRGFRFSNQPQHF	TGTGCCAGCCGCCCCCCCCCGTACAGGGGCTTTCGGTTTAGCAATCAGCCCCAGCATTTT
TRBD1	.	TRBJ1-1	TRBV2	CSDRDFTEAFF	TGCTCTGACAGGGACTTTACTGAAGCTTTCTTT
TRBD1	.	TRBJ1-6	TRBV15	CATSREIGTGLSPLHF	TGTGCCACCAGCAGAGAAATAGGGACAGGGCTCTCACCCCTCCACTTT
TRBD1	.	TRBJ1-4	TRBV18	CASSQDRGEKLFF	TGTGCCAGCTCACAGGACAGGGGTGAAAAACTGTTTTTT
.	.	TRBJ1-1	TRBV5-1	CASSSGDTEAFF	TGCGCCAGCAGTAGCGGGGACACTGAAGCTTTCTTT
TRBD1	.	TRBJ1-1	TRBV30	CAWEHRGRNTEAFF	TGTGCCTGGGAGCACAGGGGGCGGAACACTGAAGCTTTCTTT
.	.	TRBJ1-2	TRBV28	CASSPRTVTYGYTF	TGTGCCAGCAGTCCACGCACGGTCACCTATGGCTACACCTTC
.	.	TRBJ2-2	TRBV6-1	CASSEALDRPGQELFF	TGTGCCAGCAGTGAAGCGTTGGACAGACCTGGACAGGAGCTGTTTTTT
.	.	TRBJ2-1	TRBV12-3/TRBV12-4	CASSLNRANEQFF	TGTGCCAGCAGTTTGAACAGGGCAAATGAGCAGTTCTTC
.	.	TRBJ1-6	TRBV6-5	CASSYRGGNSPLHF	TGTGCCAGCAGTTACAGGGGTGGAAATTCACCCCTCCACTTT
TRBD1	.	TRBJ1-5	TRBV20-1	CSASKGQVNQPQHF	TGCAGTGCTAGTAAGGGACAGGTAAATCAGCCCCAGCATTTT
.	few	TRBJ1-3	TRBV6-5	CASSYSTALGNTIYF	TGTGCCAGCAGTTATTCTACCGCCCTCGGTAACACCATATATTTT
.	few	TRBJ2-1	TRBV5-1	CASRLSSNEQFF	TGCGCCAGCAGACTTTCTAGCAATGAGCAGTTCTTC
.	.	TRBJ1-4	TRBV5-1	CASSTGSNEKLFF	TGCGCCAGCAGTACAGGGTCGAATGAAAAACTGTTTTTT
.	.	TRBJ1-4	TRBV6-4	CASSEAQGLELFF	TGTGCCAGCAGTGAGGCGCAGGGACTCGAACTGTTTTTT
.	.	TRBJ1-1	TRBV19	CASSNTGNTEAFF	TGTGCCAGTAGTAACACAGGAAACACTGAAGCTTTCTTT
.	.	TRBJ2-2	TRBV7-2	CASSSLRGTYTGELFF	TGTGCCAGCAGCTCCCTTCGGGGGACGTACACCGGGGAGCTGTTTTTT
.	.	TRBJ1-1	TRBV5-1	CASSLEAPKTEAFF	TGCGCCAGCAGCTTGGAAGCCCCGAAGACTGAAGCTTTCTTT
.	.	TRBJ1-1	TRBV5-1	CASSLESLWGLEGEAFF	TGCGCCAGCAGCTTGGAAAGTTTATGGGGGCTAGAGGGTGAAGCTTTCTTT
TRBD1	.	TRBJ1-2	TRBV3-1/TRBV3-2	CASSRSGQGGYGYTF	TGTGCCAGCAGTCGATCCGGACAGGGTGGCTATGGCTACACCTTC
TRBD1	few	TRBJ1-6	TRBV6-1	CASSELGQGSPLHF	TGTGCCAGCAGTGAACTCGGACAGGGATCACCCCTCCACTTT
TRBD1	.	TRBJ2-7	TRBV18	CASSPPDRGVNEQYF	TGTGCCAGCTCACCACCTGACAGGGGTGTAAACGAGCAGTACTTC
TRBD1	once	TRBJ2-2	TRBV4-1	CASSPGQGPGTGELFF	TGCGCCAGCAGCCCCGGACAGGGCCCTGGGACCGGGGAGCTGTTTTTT
.	.	TRBJ1-5	TRBV2	CASTGTNRDLSNQPQHF	TGTGCCAGCACCGGGACAAATAGAGATCTAAGCAATCAGCCCCAGCATTTT
.	.	TRBJ2-3	TRBV7-6	CASSLRVGEDTQYF	TGTGCCAGCAGCTTACGCGTCGGAGAAGATACGCAGTATTTT
TRBD1	once	TRBJ2-7	TRBV14	CASSQGGGWYEQYF	TGTGCCAGCAGCCAAGGAGGGGGCTGGTACGAGCAGTACTTC
.	.	TRBJ1-1	TRBV5-1	CASSLDRTEMNTEAFF	TGCGCCAGCAGCTTGGACCGGACAGAAATGAACACTGAAGCTTTCTTT
TRBD1	.	TRBJ2-7	TRBV5-5	CASSHNGQVDNEQYF	TGTGCCAGCAGCCATAATGGACAGGTTGACAACGAGCAGTACTTC
TRBD1	.	TRBJ1-6	TRBV14	CASSQSGGSPLHF	TGTGCCAGCAGCCAATCAGGGGGCTCACCCCTCCACTTT
.	.	TRBJ2-6	TRBV12-5	CASGLVIAPSSGANVLTF	TGTGCTAGTGGCCTCGTTATAGCCCCGTCCTCTGGGGCCAACGTCCTGACTTTC
TRBD1	few	TRBJ1-1	TRBV9	CASSVTGGAGTEAFF	TGTGCCAGCAGCGTTACAGGGGGCGCGGGTACTGAAGCTTTCTTT
TRBD1	.	TRBJ2-3	TRBV27	CASSFTGGGVGDTQYF	TGTGCCAGCAGTTTTACAGGGGGCGGAGTTGGAGATACGCAGTATTTT
.	.	TRBJ2-3	TRBV13	CASSPIAGALTDTQYF	TGTGCCAGCAGCCCTATTGCGGGGGCCCTCACAGATACGCAGTATTTT
.	.	TRBJ1-6	TRBV16	CASSQSPNSPLHF	TGTGCCAGCAGCCAATCCCCGAATTCACCCCTCCACTTT
.	.	TRBJ1-6	TRBV4-1	CASSPKGLRSVSPLHF	TGCGCCAGCAGCCCAAAAGGACTGAGGTCGGTGTCACCCCTCCACTTT
TRBD2	.	TRBJ2-7	TRBV27	CASSFQSRTSGGNPYEQYF	TGTGCCAGCAGTTTCCAAAGTCGGACTAGCGGGGGCAACCCCTACGAGCAGTACTTC
.	.	TRBJ1-6	TRBV11-2	CASSLTDNSPLHF	TGTGCCAGCAGCTTGACAGATAATTCACCCCTCCACTTT
.	.	TRBJ1-2	TRBV10-3	CAISEVEKSGYGYTF	TGTGCCATCAGTGAGGTTGAGAAAAGCGGCTATGGCTACACCTTC
.	.	TRBJ2-1	TRBV19	CASSGTGTGVNEQFF	TGTGCCAGTAGCGGGACCGGGACTGGGGTCAATGAGCAGTTCTTC
.	few	TRBJ1-2	TRBV4-1	CASSQGQMNYGYTF	TGCGCCAGCAGCCAAGGACAGATGAACTATGGCTACACCTTC
TRBD1	.	TRBJ1-1	TRBV2	CASNPGQALNTEAFF	TGTGCCAGCAATCCGGGACAGGCTCTGAACACTGAAGCTTTCTTT
TRBD2	.	TRBJ2-7	TRBV3-1/TRBV3-2	CASSPVAGGSPYEQYF	TGTGCCAGCAGTCCCGTAGCGGGGGGCTCCCCCTACGAGCAGTACTTC
TRBD1	.	TRBJ1-5	TRBV2	CASSAGTVNQPQHF	TGTGCCAGCAGTGCGGGGACAGTCAATCAGCCCCAGCATTTT
.	many	TRBJ2-3	TRBV2	CASSKGGGKRDTQYF	TGTGCCAGCAGCAAAGGGGGGGGCAAGAGAGATACGCAGTATTTT
.	.	TRBJ1-2	TRBV6-2/TRBV6-3	CASSRDSNYGYTF	TGTGCCAGCAGTCGTGACAGTAACTATGGCTACACCTTC